These 32 T cell receptor beta chains share one sample of origin, sequenced in a study of blood T cell repertoires in COVID-19. Generated by immunoSEQ multiplex PCR, the TCRdb table keeps only in-frame clones and is missing some. Of roughly 220,000 clones in the sample, just under 85% are singletons; the top ten hold roughly 1.3%. Material for sequencing was PBMCs or T cells enriched from blood (not recorded which). These receptors all stem from a woman between 40 and 50 years old with acute COVID-19.

The V call is TRBV18, the J call TRBJ1-2; D is possibly TRBD1 (6 bases). Trimming shortened V by 3 bases and J by 4 bases, and 15 bases separated the two germline ends. This CDR3 is 15 amino acids long. CDR1 KGHSH and CDR2 LQKENI come from the germline V gene. DNA of the CDR3: TGTGCCAGCTCACCCGATGGGGGCCTCTTCTATGGCTACACCTTC. This gives the protein CASSPDGGLFYGYTF.

The rearrangement links TRBV19 to TRBJ2-1, with TRBD2 identical over 12 bases. This CDR3 has 14 amino acids. J was trimmed by 5 bases and V by 5 bases; bases with no gene match: 1. Germline loops: CDR1 LNHDA, CDR2 SQIVND (reference sequence). The DNA for the CDR3 is TGTGCCAGTAGTGGACTAGCGGGGCACAATGAGCAGTTCTTC. It encodes CASSGLAGHNEQFF.

The chain uses TRBV18 and TRBJ2-6, with TRBD1 as a possible D gene (6 bases). Germline V CDR1 and CDR2: KGHSH, LQKENI. V shed 3 bases and J shed 0 bases, with 9 bases lying between them. The CDR3 is 16 amino acids. The chain's CDR3 is CASSPTGYSGANVLTF. In nucleotides, the CDR3 is TGTGCCAGCTCACCTACAGGGTACTCTGGGGCCAACGTCCTGACTTTC.

The gene calls are TRBV19 and TRBJ1-1; TRBD1 matches at 7 bases. CDR1 and CDR2 from the germline V gene are LNHDA and SQIVND (reference sequence). The CDR3 has 13 residues. The J segment lost 4 bases and the V segment lost 2 bases, leaving 1 base of the junction unmatched. The CDR3 region is CASSITGATEAFF. CDR3 nucleotides: TGTGCCAGTAGTATAACAGGGGCCACTGAAGCTTTCTTT.

CDR3 sequence (DNA): TGTGCCAGCAGCCCGTCCACTAGCGTGGGTGAGCAGTTCTTC. Amino acids: CASSPSTSVGEQFF. This rearrangement joins TRBV7-6 to TRBJ2-1; 7 bases agree with TRBD2. Germline loops: CDR1 SGHVS, CDR2 FNYEAQ. The CDR3 loop spans 14 amino acids. The J segment lost 9 bases and the V segment lost 5 bases, leaving 10 bases of the junction unmatched.

V usage is TRBV25-1 and J usage is TRBJ1-4; 7 bases are a match to TRBD1. This CDR3 region has 15 residues. V was pared by 4 bases and J by 3 bases, with 5 bases of the junction left unmatched. The V gene's germline CDR1 is MGHDK and CDR2 SYGVNS. The DNA of the CDR3 is TGTGCCAGCAGTGTTCGGACAGGCTCTAATGAAAAACTGTTTTTT. The encoded protein is CASSVRTGSNEKLFF.

The chain employs TRBV6-5 and TRBJ1-2; D gene unclear. The CDR3 is 16 residues long. The germline V gene has CDR1 MNHEY and CDR2 SVGAGI. V was shortened by 4 bases and J by 8 bases, with 23 bases between the two germline ends. CDR3 in amino acids: CASSFRGLGTFYGYTF. CDR3 DNA: TGTGCCAGCAGTTTCCGAGGGTTGGGAACTTTTTACGGCTACACCTTC.

This chain joins TRBV30 and TRBJ2-3; a weak D match, TRBD2 (5 bases). Germline V gives CDR1 GTSNPN, CDR2 SVGIG (reference sequence). This CDR3 has 13 amino acids. V was trimmed by 2 bases and J by 4 bases, leaving 10 bases between them. Written as DNA, the CDR3 is TGTGCCTGGAGTCGCGCCGGGGCAGATACGCAGTATTTT. Protein sequence: CAWSRAGADTQYF.

The CDR3 DNA sequence: TGTGCCAGCAGCGAAGGACTGTACAATGAGCAGTTCTTC. It specifies CASSEGLYNEQFF. V and J are TRBV6-2 or TRBV6-3 and TRBJ2-1; D perhaps matches TRBD2 (5 bases). The V end was cut by 6 bases, the J end by 4 bases, with 10 bases between. Germline CDR1 is MNHEY and CDR2 is SVGEGT. The CDR3 totals 13 residues.

The chain links TRBV5-4 to TRBJ2-5; TRBD1 is a possible D gene (6 bases). V was shortened by 4 bases and J by 5 bases, with 15 bases between the two germline ends. CDR3 length equals 14 residues. Germline V gives CDR1 SGHNT, CDR2 YYREEE (reference sequence). The CDR3 loop reads CASSPRSQGETQYF. The CDR3 DNA is TGTGCCAGCAGCCCACGGTCCCAGGGGGAGACCCAGTACTTC. Full variable domain (remainder filled in from reference TRBV5-4 and TRBJ2-5): ETGVTQSPTHLIKTRGQQVTLRCSSQSGHNTVSWYQQALGQGPQFIFQYYREEENGRGNFPPRFSGLQFPNYSSELNVNALELDDSALYLCASSPRSQGETQYFGPGTRLLVL.

The V call is TRBV14, the J call TRBJ2-2, with D maybe TRBD1 (6 bases). Germline-derived CDR1 and CDR2 are SGHDN and FVKESK. The germline V and J ends were trimmed by 2 bases and 2 bases, with 9 bases remaining between them. The CDR3 consists of 15 residues. The CDR3 spells CASSQRQENTGELFF. The CDR3 DNA is TGTGCCAGCAGCCAAAGACAGGAAAACACCGGGGAGCTGTTTTTT. Full variable domain (outside the CDR3, taken from reference TRBV14 and TRBJ2-2): EAGVTQFPSHSVIEKGQTVTLRCDPISGHDNLYWYRRVMGKEIKFLLHFVKESKQDESGMPNNRFLAERTGGTYSTLKVQPAELEDSGVYFCASSQRQENTGELFFGEGSRLTVL.

This clone was detected a few times. In DNA form, the CDR3 reads TGTGCCAGCAGCCTGGGACTAGCGGGAGGCGAGCAGTACTTC. It translates to CASSLGLAGGEQYF. The chain couples TRBV3-1 (or the pseudogene TRBV3-2) to TRBJ2-7; 15 positions agree with TRBD2. The ends lost 4 bases at V and 6 bases at J; junction bases unmatched: 1. The germline V gene has CDR1 LGHDT and CDR2 YNNKEL (reference sequence). The CDR3 has 14 amino acids.

V is TRBV30 and J is TRBJ2-1; tentative D call: TRBD2 (5 bases). The V gene's germline CDR1 is GTSNPN and CDR2 SVGIG (reference sequence). Trimming stripped 1 base from V and 9 bases from J, with 10 bases between. The CDR3 is 12 amino acids. The CDR3 sequence is CAWSARGSEQFF. The CDR3 bases are TGTGCCTGGAGTGCCCGTGGGAGTGAGCAGTTCTTC.

The chain links TRBV11-2 to TRBJ1-5; D is uncertain. The CDR3 sequence is 13 residues long. Germline CDR1 reads SGHAT; CDR2 reads FQNNGV. Trimming took 0 bases from V and 6 from J, leaving 6 bases between them. This CDR3 reads CASSLESVQPQHF. CDR3 bases: TGTGCCAGCAGCTTAGAATCGGTTCAGCCCCAGCATTTT. Looking up the rest from reference TRBV11-2 and TRBJ1-5 gives the full variable domain: EAGVAQSPRYKIIEKRQSVAFWCNPISGHATLYWYQQILGQGPKLLIQFQNNGVVDDSQLPKDRFSAERLKGVDSTLKIQPAKLEDSAVYLCASSLESVQPQHFGDGTRLSIL.

The rearrangement joins TRBV3-1 (or the pseudogene TRBV3-2) to TRBJ2-1; TRBD1 aligns across 9 bases. Germline V gives CDR1 LGHDT, CDR2 YNNKEL (reference sequence). V lost 5 bases to trimming and J lost 7 bases; unmatched junction nucleotides: 9. The CDR3 is 15 amino acids. CDR3 nucleotide sequence: TGTGCCAGCAGCACCGGGACAGGGATCGGGAATGAGCAGTTCTTC. This sequence encodes CASSTGTGIGNEQFF.

The CDR3 sequence: CASSPNMGVSYGYTF. The CDR3 region has the DNA TGTGCCAGCAGTCCTAACATGGGAGTAAGCTATGGCTACACCTTC. The chain joins TRBV27 to TRBJ1-2; D is undetermined. The ends were cut back, 5 bases at V and 4 bases at J, with 17 bases in the middle. Germline V lookup: CDR1 MNHEY, CDR2 SMNVEV (reference sequence). The CDR3 runs to 15 residues.

This chain joins TRBV7-2 and TRBJ2-1, with 13 bases that match TRBD2. CDR3 length: 15 amino acids. With V trimmed by 7 bases and J by 9 bases, 9 bases remained unmatched. The germline CDR1 and CDR2 sequences are SGHTA and FQGNSA. As DNA, the CDR3 is TGTGCCAGCATACAGACTAGCGGGGGGCTGGGTGAGCAGTTCTTC. Its protein product is CASIQTSGGLGEQFF.

The CDR3 loop is CASSILSSYNEQFF. DNA for the CDR3: TGTGCCAGTAGTATTCTCTCCTCCTACAATGAGCAGTTCTTC. The J gene is TRBJ2-1, the V gene TRBV19, with unresolved D. This CDR3 is 14 amino acids long. Trimming cost V 3 bases and J 0 bases, with 6 bases left between them. Germline loops: CDR1 LNHDA, CDR2 SQIVND (reference sequence).

The chain is built from TRBV5-4 and TRBJ2-1; a weak D match, TRBD2 (6 bases). CDR3 length: 14 amino acids. V lost 5 bases and J lost 3, with 12 bases in between. Germline-derived CDR1 and CDR2 are SGHNT and YYREEE (reference sequence). This CDR3 is CASSDPGDYNEQFF. CDR3 bases: TGTGCCAGCAGTGATCCGGGAGACTACAATGAGCAGTTCTTC.

The chain uses TRBV6-5 and TRBJ2-7; 12 nucleotides agree with TRBD1. CDR3 length equals 15 residues. The germline gives CDR1 MNHEY, CDR2 SVGAGI. V was clipped by 2 bases and J by 4 bases; unmatched bases: 3. CDR3 bases: TGTGCCAGCAGTTACGGGACAGGGGGCTGGTACGAGCAGTACTTC. Translation: CASSYGTGGWYEQYF.

The chain recombines TRBV15 with TRBJ1-2, with TRBD1 matching over 8 bases. The CDR3 is 14 residues long. J gave up 6 bases and V 0 bases, and 3 bases lay outside the gene matches. CDR1 LNHNV and CDR2 YYDKDF come from the germline V gene (reference sequence). The CDR3 reads CATSRDLQGDGYTF. The CDR3 DNA reads as TGTGCCACCAGCAGAGATTTACAGGGGGATGGCTACACCTTC.

The chain combines TRBV18 with TRBJ1-2; D is uncertain. The V end was cut by 4 bases, the J end by 0 bases, with 9 bases between. The CDR3 is 14 amino acids. Germline loops: CDR1 KGHSH, CDR2 LQKENI. CDR3 bases: TGTGCCAGCTCACTGACACGGTCTAACTATGGCTACACCTTC. It specifies CASSLTRSNYGYTF.

CDR3 nucleotide sequence: TGTGCCAGCGGGGCCGATTATAGCAATCAGCCCCAGCATTTT. Residues: CASGADYSNQPQHF. The chain joins TRBV18 to TRBJ1-5, with a weak D call TRBD1 (5 bases). V was trimmed by 8 bases and J by 0 bases, leaving 11 bases between them. The CDR3 covers 14 residues. Germline V gene sequence: CDR1 KGHSH, CDR2 LQKENI.

This chain's CDR3 is CASSSSGTATDTQYF. In nucleotides, the CDR3 is TGCGCCAGCAGTTCCTCCGGGACAGCCACAGATACGCAGTATTTT. This sequence joins TRBV10-1 and TRBJ2-3, with 7 bases that match TRBD1. The CDR3 runs to 15 residues. V gave up 5 bases and J gave up 2 bases; unmatched junction bases: 7. Germline V gene lookup returns CDR1 WNHNN and CDR2 SYGVQD (reference sequence).

This chain connects TRBV12-3 or TRBV12-4 to TRBJ2-5, with a tentative D call TRBD2 (6 bases). The germline V and J ends were trimmed by 6 bases and 14 bases, with 19 bases remaining between them. The CDR3 has 12 residues. CDR3 protein: CASSFRGSPPYF. CDR3 DNA sequence: TGTGCCAGCAGCTTTCGGGGGTCACCGCCATACTTC.

This chain joins TRBV20-1 and TRBJ1-5; no firm D call. The CDR3 extends over 11 amino acids. V lost 4 bases, J lost 5 bases, and 6 bases lay in between. Germline values: CDR1 DFQATT, CDR2 SNEGSKA (reference sequence). The CDR3 spells CSATEDQPQHF. For the CDR3, the DNA is TGCAGTGCTACGGAGGATCAGCCCCAGCATTTT.

This chain uses TRBV19 with TRBJ1-2, with a tentative D call TRBD1 (5 bases). The V end was cut by 9 bases, the J end by 7 bases, with 24 bases between. The CDR3 has 15 residues. CDR1 is LNHDA and CDR2 is SQIVND in the germline V gene (reference sequence). The CDR3 DNA reads TGTGCCAGCCACTCAGGCGCAGGGCTTCCTGGTGGCTACACCTTC. Protein sequence: CASHSGAGLPGGYTF. Supplemented by reference TRBV19 and TRBJ1-2, the full variable domain reads DGGITQSPKYLFRKEGQNVTLSCEQNLNHDAMYWYRQDPGQGLRLIYYSQIVNDFQKGDIAEGYSVSREKKESFPLTVTSAQKNPTAFYLCASHSGAGLPGGYTFGSGTRLTVV.

The gene calls are TRBV24-1 and TRBJ2-7; TRBD1 matches at 9 bases. V lost 5 bases to trimming and J lost 2 bases; unmatched junction nucleotides: 6. Looked up from germline, CDR1 is KGHDR and CDR2 is SFDVKD. CDR3 length equals 15 residues. For the CDR3, the DNA is TGTGCCACCAGTGGGGGGACAGGGTCGCCCTACGAGCAGTACTTC. Its protein is CATSGGTGSPYEQYF.

This clone is a singleton in its sample. The rearrangement joins TRBV27 to TRBJ1-2; D may be TRBD1 (5 bases). The V end lost 5 bases, the J end lost 6 bases, and 19 bases lay between the germline ends. The germline V gene encodes CDR1 MNHEY and CDR2 SMNVEV (reference sequence). The CDR3 sequence is 15 residues long. The CDR3 region is CASSHNRLLGNGYTF. DNA of the CDR3: TGTGCCAGCAGTCATAACAGGCTACTCGGTAATGGCTACACCTTC.

The V gene is TRBV4-3, the J gene TRBJ2-1; possibly TRBD1 for D (5 bases). The CDR3 has 16 residues. V dropped 2 bases and J dropped 0 bases, with 11 bases sitting between them. Per germline, CDR1 LGHNA and CDR2 YSLEER. CDR3 region: CASSQLQDFSYNEQFF. The CDR3 DNA reads TGCGCCAGCAGCCAACTACAGGATTTCTCCTACAATGAGCAGTTCTTC.

The CDR3 DNA sequence: TGTGCCAGCAGCCCTTCACTAGCGGGGGGGCTTAAGTACGAGCAGTACTTC. Translating gives CASSPSLAGGLKYEQYF. This chain joins TRBV13 and TRBJ2-7; 13 bases agree with TRBD2. Germline CDR1 reads PRHDT; CDR2 reads FYEKMQ (reference sequence). This CDR3 has 17 residues. V lost 5 bases to trimming and J lost 4 bases; unmatched junction nucleotides: 11.

The V call is TRBV7-9, the J call TRBJ1-1; D ambiguous. This CDR3 comprises 16 residues. V gave up 1 base and J gave up 0 bases, with 12 bases separating them. Germline CDR1 SEHNR, CDR2 FQNEAQ (reference sequence). The CDR3 sequence is CASSLGSAGVNTEAFF. The CDR3 DNA is TGTGCCAGCAGCTTAGGGTCGGCGGGAGTGAACACTGAAGCTTTCTTT. The complete variable domain, with remaining parts taken from reference TRBV7-9 and TRBJ1-1, reads DTGVSQNPRHKITKRGQNVTFRCDPISEHNRLYWYRQTLGQGPEFLTYFQNEAQLEKSRLLSDRFSAERPKGSFSTLEIQRTEQGDSAMYLCASSLGSAGVNTEAFFGQGTRLTVV.